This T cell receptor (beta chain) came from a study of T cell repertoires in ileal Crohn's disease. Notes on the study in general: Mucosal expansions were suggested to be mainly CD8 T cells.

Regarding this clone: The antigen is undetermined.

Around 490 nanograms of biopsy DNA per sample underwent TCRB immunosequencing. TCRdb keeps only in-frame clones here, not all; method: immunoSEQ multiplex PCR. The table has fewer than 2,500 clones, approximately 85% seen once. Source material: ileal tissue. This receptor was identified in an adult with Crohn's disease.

CDR3 loop: CASMPHPREQFF. In nucleotides, the CDR3 is TGTGCCAGCATGCCCCACCCGAGGGAGCAGTTCTTC. The V gene is TRBV2, the J gene TRBJ2-1, with D unclear. The germline V gene encodes CDR1 SNHLY and CDR2 FYNNEI. The CDR3 has 12 residues. V dropped 7 bases and J dropped 10 bases, with 14 bases sitting between them. The whole variable domain, filled in from reference TRBV2 and TRBJ2-1, reads EPEVTQTPSHQVTQMGQEVILRCVPISNHLYFYWYRQILGQKVEFLVSFYNNEISEKSEIFDDQFSVERPDGSNFTLKIRSTKLEDSAMYFCASMPHPREQFFGPGTRLTVL.